This T cell receptor beta chain was profiled in a study of T cell changes during pregnancy in multiple sclerosis (dated by TCRdb to about 2019). With respect to the entire study: In women with multiple sclerosis, the researchers looked at how the T cell repertoire shifted as pregnancy progressed.

On this clone: This receptor's antigen is unknown. No much larger clone is present one base from it, and per-base qualities are unavailable.

The receptor library was made with the immunoSEQ multiplex PCR assay. Not all clones reach the TCRdb copy of this immuneACCESS table, which keeps in-frame sequences only. Checked studies attribute under half of the gap to unresolved V genes and leave the rest unexplained. Across this sample there are about 56,000 clones, with about 86% seen only once. The top ten constitute about 5% of the sample. The germline V gene yields MRHNA for CDR1 and SNTAGT for CDR2. The trim is 3 bases for V and 0 bases for J, with a gap of 2 bases between the germline ends. The CDR3 measures 13 amino acids from cysteine to phenylalanine. Solely the CDR3 DNA is kept, with 39 bases framed from the first base.

The receptor was isolated from a human donor whose cells served as feeder cells for cultures in a pregnancy study. The chain is made from TRBV6-4 and TRBJ2-2; no D segment can be confidently identified. Sequenced material: peripheral blood from another person, used as feeder cells. Here the CDR3 is given as CASSETNTGELFF. The DNA reads TGTGCCAGCAGTGAAACGAACACCGGGGAGCTGTTTTTT.